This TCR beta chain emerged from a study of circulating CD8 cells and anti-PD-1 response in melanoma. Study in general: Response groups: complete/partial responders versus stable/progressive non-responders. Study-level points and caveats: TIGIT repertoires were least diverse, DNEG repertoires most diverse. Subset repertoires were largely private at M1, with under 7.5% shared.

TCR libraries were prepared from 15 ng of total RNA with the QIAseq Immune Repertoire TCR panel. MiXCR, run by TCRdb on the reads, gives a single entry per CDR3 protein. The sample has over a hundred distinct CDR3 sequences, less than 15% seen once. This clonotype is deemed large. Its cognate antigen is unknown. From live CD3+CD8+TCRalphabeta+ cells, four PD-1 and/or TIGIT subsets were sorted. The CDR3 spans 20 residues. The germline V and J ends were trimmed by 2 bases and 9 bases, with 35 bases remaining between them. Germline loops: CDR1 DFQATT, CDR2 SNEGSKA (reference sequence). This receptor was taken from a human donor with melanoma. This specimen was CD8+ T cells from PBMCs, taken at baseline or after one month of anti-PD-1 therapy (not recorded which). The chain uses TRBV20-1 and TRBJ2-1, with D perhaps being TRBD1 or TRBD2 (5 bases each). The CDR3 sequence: CSARPFKTPEYGTQGLEQFF. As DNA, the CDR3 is TGCAGTGCTAGACCATTCAAAACCCCTGAATACGGGACCCAAGGGCTTGAGCAGTTCTTC.